These T cell receptor beta chains were read from a single sample in a study of early T cells in non-severe SARS-CoV-2 infection. TCRdb re-analysed the 5' RACE reads in MiXCR, keeping a single row per CDR3 protein. The table includes 40,000 to 45,000 distinct CDR3 sequences, 12% detected once. Sequenced: whole blood. Every receptor here comes from an adult who was a healthcare worker with PCR-confirmed SARS-CoV-2 infection or an uninfected control (not recorded which). The CDR3 runs from the conserved cysteine through the conserved F or W. The order of the fields is J gene, D gene, clone size, V gene, CDR3 protein, CDR3 DNA. A D gene is named only where the DNA matches it firmly. A row's size may be missing; if present it is once, few, many or a size class.

>TRBJ1-4|-|few|TRBV4-2
CASSQVWGASEKLFF
TGTGCCAGCAGCCAAGTCTGGGGGGCCTCTGAAAAACTGTTTTTT
>TRBJ2-1|TRBD1|many|TRBV6-2/TRBV6-3
CASTSTEGARSYNEQFF
TGTGCCAGCACCTCGACAGAGGGGGCTCGCTCCTACAATGAGCAGTTCTTC
>TRBJ1-1|-|few|TRBV9
CASSVVTGYTEAFF
TGTGCCAGCAGCGTAGTGACAGGCTACACTGAAGCTTTCTTT
>TRBJ2-3|TRBD2|many|TRBV10-3
CAISLSGGDPDTQYF
TGTGCCATCAGCCTGAGCGGGGGGGACCCAGATACGCAGTATTTT
>TRBJ2-3|-|many|TRBV20-1
CRARTDTDTQYF
TGCAGGGCGAGGACTGACACAGATACGCAGTATTTT
>TRBJ2-7|TRBD1|many|TRBV5-4
CASSSKPIRTGSYEQYF
TGTGCCAGCAGCTCAAAGCCTATTAGGACAGGTTCCTACGAGCAGTACTTC
>TRBJ2-2|-|few|TRBV27
CASSLTGELFF
TGTGCCAGCAGTTTAACGGGGGAGCTGTTTTTT
>TRBJ1-4|-|-|TRBV6-6
CASSFLGQLNEKLFF
TGTGCCAGCAGTTTCTTAGGACAGCTTAATGAAAAACTGTTTTTT
>TRBJ1-1|-|many|TRBV5-1
CASSARDTGTEAFF
TGCGCCAGCAGCGCCCGGGACACGGGCACTGAAGCTTTCTTT
>TRBJ2-3|-|-|TRBV7-2
CASSPTNQYTDTQYF
TGTGCCAGCAGCCCCACTAACCAGTACACAGATACGCAGTATTTT
>TRBJ2-2|-|many|TRBV6-1
CASNLEPNTGELFF
TGTGCCAGCAATCTAGAGCCGAACACCGGGGAGCTGTTTTTT
>TRBJ1-6|-|-|TRBV11-2
CASSLGGLTLHF
TGTGCCAGCAGCTTGGGGGGCCTCACCCTCCACTTT
>TRBJ2-7|TRBD2|-|TRBV7-9
CASSPPSGSSYEQYF
TGTGCCAGCAGCCCCCCTAGCGGGAGCTCCTACGAGCAGTACTTC
>TRBJ1-1|-|few|TRBV12-3/TRBV12-4
CASSLRRAFF
TGTGCCAGCAGTTTGCGGAGAGCTTTCTTT
>TRBJ2-5|-|many|TRBV20-1
CSASLRGQETQYF
TGCAGTGCTTCTCTCAGGGGCCAAGAGACCCAGTACTTC